The sequence of this T cell receptor beta chain was determined in a study of cytomegalovirus exposure and HLA in healthy donors. General study findings and limits: Donor immune exposure was known only as CMV serostatus.

Comments on this clone: Antigen: not known.

Unmatched junction bases numbered 9, after V lost 2 bases and J lost 9 bases. CDR1 is ENHRY and CDR2 is SYGVKD in the germline V gene. The CDR3 is made up of 15 amino acids. In the PCR, 60 Vbeta and 13 Jbeta primers were used. Sequencing was performed with immunoSEQ multiplex PCR; in TCRdb, only in-frame clones are kept and a portion is missing. This table has 80,000 to 90,000 clones, about four fifths appearing once. The sequence was collected from a young woman in good health and CMV-seronegative. The specimen was PBMCs. This rearrangement joins TRBV10-3 to TRBJ2-1; 8 nucleotides line up with TRBD2. The CDR3 loop is CAISEPSGLGGEQFF. For the CDR3, the DNA is TGTGCCATCAGTGAGCCTTCGGGACTAGGGGGTGAGCAGTTCTTC.